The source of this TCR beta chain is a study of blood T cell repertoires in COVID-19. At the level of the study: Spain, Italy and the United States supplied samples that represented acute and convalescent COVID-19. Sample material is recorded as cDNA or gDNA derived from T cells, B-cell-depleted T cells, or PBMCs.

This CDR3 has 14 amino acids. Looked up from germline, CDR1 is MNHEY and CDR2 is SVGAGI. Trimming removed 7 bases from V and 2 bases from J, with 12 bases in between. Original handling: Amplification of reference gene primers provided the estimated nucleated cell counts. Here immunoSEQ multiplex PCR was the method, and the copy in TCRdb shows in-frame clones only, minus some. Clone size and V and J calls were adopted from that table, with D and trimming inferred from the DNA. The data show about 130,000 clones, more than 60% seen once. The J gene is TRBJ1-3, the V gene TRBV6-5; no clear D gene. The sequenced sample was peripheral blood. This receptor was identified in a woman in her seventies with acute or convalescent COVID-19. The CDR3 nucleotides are TGTGCCAGCACCTCAGGTGTTACTGGAAACACCATATATTTT. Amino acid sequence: CASTSGVTGNTIYF.